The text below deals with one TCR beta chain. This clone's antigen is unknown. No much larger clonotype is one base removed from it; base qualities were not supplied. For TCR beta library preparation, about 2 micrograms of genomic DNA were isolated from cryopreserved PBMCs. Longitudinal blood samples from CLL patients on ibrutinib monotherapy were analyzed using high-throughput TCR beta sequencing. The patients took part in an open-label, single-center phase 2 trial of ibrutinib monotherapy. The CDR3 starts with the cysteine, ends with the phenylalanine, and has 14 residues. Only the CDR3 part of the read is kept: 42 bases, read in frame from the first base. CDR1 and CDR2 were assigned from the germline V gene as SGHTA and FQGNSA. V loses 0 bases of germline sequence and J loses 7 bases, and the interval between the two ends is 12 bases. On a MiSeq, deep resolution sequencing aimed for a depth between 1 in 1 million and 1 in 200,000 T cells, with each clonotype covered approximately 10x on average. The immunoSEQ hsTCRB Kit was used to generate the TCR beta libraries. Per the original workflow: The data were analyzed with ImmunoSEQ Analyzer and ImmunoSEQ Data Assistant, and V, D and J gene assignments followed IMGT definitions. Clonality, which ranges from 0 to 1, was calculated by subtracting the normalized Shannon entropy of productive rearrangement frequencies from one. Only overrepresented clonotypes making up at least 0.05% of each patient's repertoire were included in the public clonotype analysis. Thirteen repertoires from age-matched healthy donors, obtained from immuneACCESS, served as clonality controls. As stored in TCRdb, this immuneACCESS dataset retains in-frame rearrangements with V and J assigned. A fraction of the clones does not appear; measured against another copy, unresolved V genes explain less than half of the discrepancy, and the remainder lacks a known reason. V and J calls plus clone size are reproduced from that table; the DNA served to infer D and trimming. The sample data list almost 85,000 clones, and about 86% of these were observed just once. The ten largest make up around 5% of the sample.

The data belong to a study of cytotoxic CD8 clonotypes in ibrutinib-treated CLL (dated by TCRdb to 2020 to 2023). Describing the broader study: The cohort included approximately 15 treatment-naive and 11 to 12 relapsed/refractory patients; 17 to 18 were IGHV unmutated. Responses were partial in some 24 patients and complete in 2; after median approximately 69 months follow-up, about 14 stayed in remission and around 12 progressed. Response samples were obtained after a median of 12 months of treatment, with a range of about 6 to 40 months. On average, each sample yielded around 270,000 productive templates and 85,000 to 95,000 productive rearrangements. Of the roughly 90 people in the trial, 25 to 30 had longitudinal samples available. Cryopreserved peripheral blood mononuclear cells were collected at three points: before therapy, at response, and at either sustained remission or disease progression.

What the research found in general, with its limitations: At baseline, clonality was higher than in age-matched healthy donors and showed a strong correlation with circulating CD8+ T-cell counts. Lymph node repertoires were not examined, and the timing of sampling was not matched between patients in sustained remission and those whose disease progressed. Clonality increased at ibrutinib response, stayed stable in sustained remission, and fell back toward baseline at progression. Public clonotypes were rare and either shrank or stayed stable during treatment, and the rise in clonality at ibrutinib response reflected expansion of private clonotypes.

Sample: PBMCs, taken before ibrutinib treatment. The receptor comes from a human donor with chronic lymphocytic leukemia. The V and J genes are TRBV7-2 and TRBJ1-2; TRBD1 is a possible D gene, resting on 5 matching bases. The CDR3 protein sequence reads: CASSLARVLSGYTF. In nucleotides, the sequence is TGTGCCAGCAGCTTAGCCAGGGTTCTGAGTGGCTACACCTTC. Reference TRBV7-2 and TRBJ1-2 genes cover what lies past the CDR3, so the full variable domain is GAGVSQSPSNKVTEKGKDVELRCDPISGHTALYWYRQSLGQGLEFLIYFQGNSAPDKSGLPSDRFSAERTGGSVSTLTIQRTQQEDSAVYLCASSLARVLSGYTFGSGTRLTVV.